This entry describes one T cell receptor (beta chain). Its antigen is unknown. CDR3 length: 13 residues. The ends were cut back, 3 bases at V and 7 bases at J, with 15 bases in the middle. Germline V gene lookup returns CDR1 GTSNPN and CDR2 SVGIG (reference sequence). The PCR employed 60 Vbeta primers together with 13 Jbeta primers. Produced via immunoSEQ multiplex PCR; TCRdb's table is partial and in-frame only. The sample has some 190,000 clones, about 77% seen once. This sample stems from a study of cytomegalovirus exposure and HLA in healthy donors. Study findings and constraints: Analysis was carried out at a later point, and it linked a missense DCLRE1C variant to TCR beta V- and J-gene trimming. HLA allele associations emerged for some 16,000 TCR beta sequences in a later analysis, at 0.05 false discovery rate. Cytomegalovirus association was assigned to more than 150 TCR beta chains. There were some V segments, including TRBV6-2 and TRBV6-3, excluded as indistinguishable.

The receptor comes from a woman in her twenties or thirties in good health and CMV-seropositive. The chain joins TRBV30 to TRBJ2-5; D call uncertain. Sequencing was carried out using PBMCs. CDR3 in DNA: TGTGCCTGGAGGATGCGGTACGTTGGGACCCAGTACTTC. This translates into CAWRMRYVGTQYF.